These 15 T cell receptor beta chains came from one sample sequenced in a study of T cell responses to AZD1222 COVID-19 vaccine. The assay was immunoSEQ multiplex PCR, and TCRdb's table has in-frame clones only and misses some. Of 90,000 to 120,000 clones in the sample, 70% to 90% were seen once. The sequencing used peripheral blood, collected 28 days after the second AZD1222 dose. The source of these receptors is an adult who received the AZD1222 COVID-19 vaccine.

The CDR3 DNA follows: TGTGCCAGCAGCTCCCTCCGGGACAGGGTGCCCCCAGGCTATGGCTACACCTTC. Translated, it gives CASSSLRDRVPPGYGYTF. The chain carries TRBV13 and TRBJ1-2, with 9 bases aligning to TRBD1. Germline V lookup: CDR1 PRHDT, CDR2 FYEKMQ (reference sequence). Trimming at V came to 4 bases and at J to 4 bases, leaving 16 bases not matched to a gene. CDR3 length equals 18 residues.

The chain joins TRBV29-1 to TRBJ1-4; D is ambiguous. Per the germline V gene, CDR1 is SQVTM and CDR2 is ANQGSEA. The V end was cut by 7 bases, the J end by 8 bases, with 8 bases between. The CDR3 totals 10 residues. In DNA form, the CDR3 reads TGCAGCGCCCTAGAGGAAAAACTGTTTTTT. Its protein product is CSALEEKLFF. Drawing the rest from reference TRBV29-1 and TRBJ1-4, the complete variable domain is SAVISQKPSRDICQRGTSLTIQCQVDSQVTMMFWYRQQPGQSLTLIATANQGSEATYESGFVIDKFPISRPNLTFSTLTVSNMSPEDSSIYLCSALEEKLFFGSGTQLSVL.

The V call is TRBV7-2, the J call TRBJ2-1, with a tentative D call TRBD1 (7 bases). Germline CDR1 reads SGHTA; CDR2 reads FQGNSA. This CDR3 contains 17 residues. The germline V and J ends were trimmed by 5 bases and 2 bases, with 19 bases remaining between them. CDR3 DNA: TGTGCCAGCAGCCATAACGGAGGGGGCAGGACCTACAATGAGCAGTTCTTC. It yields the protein CASSHNGGGRTYNEQFF.

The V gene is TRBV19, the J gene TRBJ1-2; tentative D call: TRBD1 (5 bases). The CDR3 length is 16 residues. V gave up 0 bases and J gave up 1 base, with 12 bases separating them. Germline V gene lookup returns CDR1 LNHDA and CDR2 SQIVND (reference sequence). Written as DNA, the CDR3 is TGTGCCAGTAGTATAGATCTTGGGGCTGTTAACTATGGCTACACCTTC. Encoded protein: CASSIDLGAVNYGYTF.

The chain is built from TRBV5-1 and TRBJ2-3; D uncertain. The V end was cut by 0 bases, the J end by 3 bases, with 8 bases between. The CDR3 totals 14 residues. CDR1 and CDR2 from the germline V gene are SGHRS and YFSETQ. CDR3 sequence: CASSLVTATDTQYF. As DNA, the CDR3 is TGCGCCAGCAGCTTGGTAACGGCGACAGATACGCAGTATTTT.

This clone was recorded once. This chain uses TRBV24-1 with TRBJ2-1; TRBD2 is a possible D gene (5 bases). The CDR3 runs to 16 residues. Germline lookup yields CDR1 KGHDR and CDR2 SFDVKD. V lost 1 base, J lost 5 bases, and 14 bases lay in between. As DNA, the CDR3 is TGTGCCACCAGTGATTTCGGTTATGGACTGGACAATGAGCAGTTCTTC. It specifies CATSDFGYGLDNEQFF.

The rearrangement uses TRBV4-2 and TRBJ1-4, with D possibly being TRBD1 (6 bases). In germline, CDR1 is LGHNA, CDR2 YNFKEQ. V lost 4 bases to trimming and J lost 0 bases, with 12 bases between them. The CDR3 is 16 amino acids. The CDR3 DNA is TGTGCCAGCAGCCCCTTCCAGGGGCCAACTAATGAAAAACTGTTTTTT. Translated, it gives CASSPFQGPTNEKLFF.

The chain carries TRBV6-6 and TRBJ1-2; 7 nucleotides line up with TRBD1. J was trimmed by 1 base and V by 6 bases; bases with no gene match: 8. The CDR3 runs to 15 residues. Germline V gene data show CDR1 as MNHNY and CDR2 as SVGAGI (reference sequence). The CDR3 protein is CASRAGGGDNYGYTF. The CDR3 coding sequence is TGTGCCAGCAGGGCCGGAGGGGGCGATAACTATGGCTACACCTTC.

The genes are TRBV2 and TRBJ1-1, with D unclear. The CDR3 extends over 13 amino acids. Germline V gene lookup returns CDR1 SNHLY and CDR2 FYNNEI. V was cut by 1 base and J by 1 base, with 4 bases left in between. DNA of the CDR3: TGTGCCAGCAGTGAAGGAGGGAACACTGAAGCTTTCTTT. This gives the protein CASSEGGNTEAFF.

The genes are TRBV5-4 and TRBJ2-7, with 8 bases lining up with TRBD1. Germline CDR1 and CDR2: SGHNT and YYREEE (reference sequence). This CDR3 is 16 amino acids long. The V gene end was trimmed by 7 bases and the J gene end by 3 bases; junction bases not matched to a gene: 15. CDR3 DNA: TGTGCCAGCTTCAGGGGTGGAGGGACAGGAGTCTACGAGCAGTACTTC. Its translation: CASFRGGGTGVYEQYF.

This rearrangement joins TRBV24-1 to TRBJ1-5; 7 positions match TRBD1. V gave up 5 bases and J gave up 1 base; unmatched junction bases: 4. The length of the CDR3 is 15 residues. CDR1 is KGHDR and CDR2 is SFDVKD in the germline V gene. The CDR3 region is CATSAGGVSNQPQHF. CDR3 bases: TGTGCCACCAGTGCAGGGGGAGTAAGCAATCAGCCCCAGCATTTT.

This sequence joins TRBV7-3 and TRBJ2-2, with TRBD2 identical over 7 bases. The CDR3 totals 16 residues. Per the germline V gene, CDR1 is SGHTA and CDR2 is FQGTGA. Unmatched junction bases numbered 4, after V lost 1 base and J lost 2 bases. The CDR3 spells CASSLNQAGNTGELFF. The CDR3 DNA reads TGTGCCAGCAGCTTAAACCAAGCGGGAAACACCGGGGAGCTGTTTTTT.

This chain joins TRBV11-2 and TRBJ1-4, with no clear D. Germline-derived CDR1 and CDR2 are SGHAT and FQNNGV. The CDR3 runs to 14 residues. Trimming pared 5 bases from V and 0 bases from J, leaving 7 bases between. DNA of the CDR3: TGTGCCAGCAGCCAACTTGCAACTAATGAAAAACTGTTTTTT. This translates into CASSQLATNEKLFF.

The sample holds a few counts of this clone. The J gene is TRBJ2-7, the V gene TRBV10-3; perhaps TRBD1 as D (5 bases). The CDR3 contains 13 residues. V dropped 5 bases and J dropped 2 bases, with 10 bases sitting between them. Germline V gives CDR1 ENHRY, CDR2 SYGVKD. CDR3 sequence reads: CAISSGRAYEQYF. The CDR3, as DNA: TGTGCCATCAGTTCGGGCAGGGCCTACGAGCAGTACTTC.

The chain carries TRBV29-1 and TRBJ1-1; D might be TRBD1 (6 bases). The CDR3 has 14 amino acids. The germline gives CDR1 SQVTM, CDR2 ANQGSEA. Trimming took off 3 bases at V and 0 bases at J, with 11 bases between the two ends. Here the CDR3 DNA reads TGCAGCGTTGAGTGGGGGCGCATGAACACTGAAGCTTTCTTT. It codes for CSVEWGRMNTEAFF. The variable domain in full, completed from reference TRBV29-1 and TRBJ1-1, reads SAVISQKPSRDICQRGTSLTIQCQVDSQVTMMFWYRQQPGQSLTLIATANQGSEATYESGFVIDKFPISRPNLTFSTLTVSNMSPEDSSIYLCSVEWGRMNTEAFFGQGTRLTVV.